A single sample is the source of the 10 T cell receptor beta chains below, sequenced in a study of cytomegalovirus exposure and HLA in healthy donors. The PCR used 60 Vbeta and 13 Jbeta primers. This table comes from immunoSEQ multiplex PCR, and its TCRdb copy is limited to in-frame clones, with some not included. The sample yields 150,000 to 200,000 clones, around two thirds seen once. The source material was PBMCs. These receptors came from a man aged 30 to 45 in good health and CMV-seropositive.

This clone was recorded a few times. The rearrangement uses TRBV30 and TRBJ2-5; D possibly corresponds to TRBD2 (6 bases). The CDR3 length is 11 residues. Germline assignment: CDR1 GTSNPN and CDR2 SVGIG (reference sequence). CDR3 loop: CLAGKQETQYF. The CDR3 bases are TGTTTGGCGGGGAAACAAGAGACCCAGTACTTC.

This clone was seen once. The chain has TRBV7-2 and TRBJ2-2; weak D call: TRBD2 (5 bases). Germline loops: CDR1 SGHTA, CDR2 FQGNSA. V lost 5 bases, J lost 3 bases, and 16 bases lay in between. The CDR3 loop spans 16 amino acids. The CDR3, as DNA: TGTGCCAGCAGCCTGCGGCCAGGAGGACACACCGGGGAGCTGTTTTTT. It is translated as CASSLRPGGHTGELFF.

The chain recombines TRBV10-3 with TRBJ2-4, with a possible D match to TRBD2 (5 bases). This CDR3 has 13 amino acids. The V end was cut by 3 bases, the J end by 12 bases, with 15 bases between. In germline, CDR1 is ENHRY, CDR2 SYGVKD. The chain's CDR3 is CAISDRELGAQYF. For the CDR3, the DNA is TGTGCCATCAGTGATCGGGAACTCGGCGCTCAGTACTTC.

The chain carries TRBV5-1 and TRBJ2-4, with D perhaps TRBD1 (5 bases). V dropped 0 bases and J dropped 3 bases, with 10 bases sitting between them. The CDR3 covers 15 residues. Germline V gives CDR1 SGHRS, CDR2 YFSETQ. The CDR3 DNA is TGCGCCAGCAGCTTGGGTGGACAACACAAAAACATTCAGTACTTC. It translates to CASSLGGQHKNIQYF. The whole variable domain, remainder taken from reference TRBV5-1 and TRBJ2-4, is KAGVTQTPRYLIKTRGQQVTLSCSPISGHRSVSWYQQTPGQGLQFLFEYFSETQRNKGNFPGRFSGRQFSNSRSEMNVSTLELGDSALYLCASSLGGQHKNIQYFGAGTRLSVL.

This clone has just a few counts. The chain joins TRBV4-1 to TRBJ1-1; no firm D call. V gave up 1 base and J gave up 3 bases, with 6 bases separating them. The CDR3 spans 13 residues. CDR1 and CDR2 from the germline V gene are MGHRA and YSYEKL. The CDR3 bases are TGCGCCAGCAGCCAAGGCAGTTACACTGAAGCTTTCTTT. Translation gives CASSQGSYTEAFF.

This rearrangement joins TRBV7-3 to TRBJ2-1, with 10 bases identical to TRBD2. This CDR3 comprises 14 residues. The germline gives CDR1 SGHTA, CDR2 FQGTGA. Trimming at V came to 2 bases and at J to 9 bases, leaving 4 bases not matched to a gene. CDR3 sequence (DNA): TGTGCCAGCAGCTTACTAGCGGGAGAGAGTGAGCAGTTCTTC. It specifies CASSLLAGESEQFF.

This clone was found a few times. V usage is TRBV27 and J usage is TRBJ2-5; 12 nucleotides align to TRBD2. The last part of the DNA fits TRBJ2-7 better; the J call may be wrong. The CDR3 runs 20 residues. CDR1 is MNHEY, CDR2 SMNVEV, per germline (reference sequence). The CDR3 sequence is CASSLTTGLAGGSSFYEQYF. In nucleotides, the CDR3 is TGTGCCAGCAGTTTAACTACCGGCCTAGCGGGGGGGTCCTCCTTCTACGAGCAGTACTTC.

The rearrangement joins TRBV19 to TRBJ1-1; no clear D. The CDR3 runs 15 residues. Germline CDR1 LNHDA, CDR2 SQIVND (reference sequence). V was shortened by 5 bases and J by 0 bases, with 13 bases between the two germline ends. CDR3 sequence: CASSWMGALNTEAFF. DNA for the CDR3: TGTGCCAGTAGTTGGATGGGAGCGCTGAACACTGAAGCTTTCTTT.

As regards this clone: The same CDR3 arises from other DNA sequences in this sample as well. This chain links TRBV27 with TRBJ1-2; no reliable D call. Trimming removed 2 bases at V and 2 bases at J, with 6 bases between. Germline V gene sequence: CDR1 MNHEY, CDR2 SMNVEV (reference sequence). This CDR3 contains 13 residues. CDR3 region: CASSLAGNYGYTF. The CDR3 region has the DNA TGTGCCAGCAGTTTAGCGGGGAACTATGGCTACACCTTC.

The chain recombines TRBV4-1 with TRBJ2-7, with D maybe TRBD1 (5 bases). Trimming shortened V by 0 bases and J by 9 bases, and 15 bases separated the two germline ends. The CDR3 sequence is 14 residues long. From germline, CDR1 is MGHRA and CDR2 YSYEKL. CDR3 DNA: TGCGCCAGCAGCCAAGATGGGGTCGGCAGGGCGCAGTACTTC. It is translated as CASSQDGVGRAQYF.